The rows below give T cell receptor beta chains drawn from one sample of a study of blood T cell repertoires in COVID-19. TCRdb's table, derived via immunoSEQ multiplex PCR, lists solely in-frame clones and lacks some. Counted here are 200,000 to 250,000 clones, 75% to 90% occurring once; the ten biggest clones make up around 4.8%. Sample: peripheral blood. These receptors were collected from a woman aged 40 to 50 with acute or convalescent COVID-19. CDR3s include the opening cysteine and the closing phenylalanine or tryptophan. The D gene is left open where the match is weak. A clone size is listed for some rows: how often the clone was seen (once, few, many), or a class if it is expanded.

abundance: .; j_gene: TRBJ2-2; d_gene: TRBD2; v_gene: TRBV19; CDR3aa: CASSRREGTGELFF; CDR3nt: TGTGCCAGTTCGAGAAGGGAGGGCACCGGGGAGCTGTTTTTT
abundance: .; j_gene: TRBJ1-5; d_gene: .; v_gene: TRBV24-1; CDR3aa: CATSDGRGSLNQPQHF; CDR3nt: TGTGCCACCAGTGACGGGAGAGGGTCGCTCAATCAGCCCCAGCATTTT
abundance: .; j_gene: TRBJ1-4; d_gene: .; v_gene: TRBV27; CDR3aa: CATHAGAENEKLFF; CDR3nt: TGTGCCACCCACGCAGGGGCGGAAAATGAAAAACTGTTTTTT
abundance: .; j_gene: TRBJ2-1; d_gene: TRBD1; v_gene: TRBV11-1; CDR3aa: CASSLDRGYNEQFF; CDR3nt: TGTGCCAGCAGCCTAGACAGGGGATACAATGAGCAGTTCTTC
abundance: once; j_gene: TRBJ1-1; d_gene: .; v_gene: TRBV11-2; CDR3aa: CASSLSRGTEAFF; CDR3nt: TGTGCCAGCAGCTTGTCGCGTGGCACTGAAGCTTTCTTT
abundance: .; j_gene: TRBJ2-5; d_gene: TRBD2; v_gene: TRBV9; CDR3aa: CASSVGGGGALETQYF; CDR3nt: TGTGCCAGCAGCGTAGGAGGCGGGGGGGCCTTAGAGACCCAGTACTTC
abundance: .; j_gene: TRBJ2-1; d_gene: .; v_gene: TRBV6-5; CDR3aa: CATGLQGVNEQFF; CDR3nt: TGTGCCACCGGCTTACAGGGAGTAAATGAGCAGTTCTTC
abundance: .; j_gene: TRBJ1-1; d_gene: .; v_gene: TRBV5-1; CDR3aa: CASSSPAGVNMNTEAFF; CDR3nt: TGCGCCAGCAGCTCCCCGGCCGGGGTGAACATGAACACTGAAGCTTTCTTT
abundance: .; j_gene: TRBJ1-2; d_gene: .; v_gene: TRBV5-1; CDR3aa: CASSLVRAGALLGSYGYTF; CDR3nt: TGCGCCAGCAGCTTGGTCAGGGCAGGAGCCCTCCTCGGAAGCTATGGCTACACCTTC
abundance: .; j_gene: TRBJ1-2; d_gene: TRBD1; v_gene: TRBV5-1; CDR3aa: CASSYPGTGILNGYTF; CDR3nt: TGCGCCAGCAGTTATCCCGGGACAGGGATATTAAATGGCTACACCTTC
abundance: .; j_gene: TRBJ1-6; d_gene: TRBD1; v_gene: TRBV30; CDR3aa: CAWRPRRGNSPLHF; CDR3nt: TGTGCCTGGAGGCCCCGCAGGGGGAATTCACCCCTCCACTTT
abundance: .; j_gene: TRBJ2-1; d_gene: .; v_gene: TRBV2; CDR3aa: CASILSNNEQFF; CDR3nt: TGTGCCAGCATTTTGTCTAACAATGAGCAGTTCTTC